This T cell receptor beta chain was captured by sequencing in a study of blood T cell repertoires in COVID-19. TCRdb's table, derived via immunoSEQ multiplex PCR, lists solely in-frame clones and lacks some. The sample lists approximately 150,000 clones; approximately 85% were seen once. Germline CDR1 KGHDR, CDR2 SFDVKD. The CDR3 covers 18 residues. The V gene lost 4 bases and the J gene lost 0 bases, with 15 bases spanning the gap. This clone was detected once. The sequence was collected from a man between 60 and 75 years old with active or convalescent COVID-19. The V call is TRBV24-1, the J call TRBJ2-6; possible D gene TRBD1, 6 bases. Specimen: peripheral blood. In nucleotides, the CDR3 is TGTGCCACCAGTGACCCACAGGGAAGTATCTCTGGGGCCAACGTCCTGACTTTC. It yields the protein CATSDPQGSISGANVLTF.